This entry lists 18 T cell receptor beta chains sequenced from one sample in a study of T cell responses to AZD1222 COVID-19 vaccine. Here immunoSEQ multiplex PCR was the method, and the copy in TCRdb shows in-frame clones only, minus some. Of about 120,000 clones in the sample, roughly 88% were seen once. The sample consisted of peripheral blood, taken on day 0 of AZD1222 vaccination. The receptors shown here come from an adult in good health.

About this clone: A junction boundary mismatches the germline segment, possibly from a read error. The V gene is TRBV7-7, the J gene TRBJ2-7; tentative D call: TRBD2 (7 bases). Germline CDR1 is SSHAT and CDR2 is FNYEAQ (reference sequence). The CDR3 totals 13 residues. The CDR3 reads CASSRAGAWEQYF. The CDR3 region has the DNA TGTGCTAGCAGCCGGGCGGGGGCGTGGGAGCAGTACTTC.

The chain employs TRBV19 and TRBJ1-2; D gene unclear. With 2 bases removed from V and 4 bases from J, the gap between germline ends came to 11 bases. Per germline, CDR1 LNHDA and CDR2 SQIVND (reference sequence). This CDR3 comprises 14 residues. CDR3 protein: CASSIKEFGYGYTF. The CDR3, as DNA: TGTGCCAGTAGTATAAAGGAGTTTGGCTATGGCTACACCTTC.

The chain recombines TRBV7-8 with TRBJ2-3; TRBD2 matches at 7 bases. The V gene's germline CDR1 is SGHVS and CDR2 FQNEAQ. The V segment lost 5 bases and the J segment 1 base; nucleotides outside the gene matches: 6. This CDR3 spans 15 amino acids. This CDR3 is CASSPRAGRTDTQYF. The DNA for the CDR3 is TGTGCCAGCAGCCCGCGAGCGGGGCGCACAGATACGCAGTATTTT. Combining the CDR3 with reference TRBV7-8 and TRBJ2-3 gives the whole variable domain GAGVSQSPRYKVAKRGQDVALRCDPISGHVSLFWYQQALGQGPEFLTYFQNEAQLDKSGLPSDRFFAERPEGSVSTLKIQRTQQEDSAVYLCASSPRAGRTDTQYFGPGTRLTVL.

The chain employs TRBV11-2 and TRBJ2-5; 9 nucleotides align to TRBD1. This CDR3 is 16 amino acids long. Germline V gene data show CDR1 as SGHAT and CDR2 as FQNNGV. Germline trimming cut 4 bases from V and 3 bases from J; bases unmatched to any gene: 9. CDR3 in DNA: TGTGCCAGCAGCTCAGGACTAAGACAGGGGGAAGAGACCCAGTACTTC. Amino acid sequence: CASSSGLRQGEETQYF. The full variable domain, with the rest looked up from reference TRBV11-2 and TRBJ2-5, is EAGVAQSPRYKIIEKRQSVAFWCNPISGHATLYWYQQILGQGPKLLIQFQNNGVVDDSQLPKDRFSAERLKGVDSTLKIQPAKLEDSAVYLCASSSGLRQGEETQYFGPGTRLLVL.

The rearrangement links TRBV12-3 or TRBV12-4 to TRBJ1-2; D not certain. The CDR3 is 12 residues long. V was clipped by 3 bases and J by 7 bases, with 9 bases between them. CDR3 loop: CASSFQVGGYTF. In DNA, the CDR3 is TGTGCCAGCAGTTTTCAAGTGGGTGGCTACACCTTC.

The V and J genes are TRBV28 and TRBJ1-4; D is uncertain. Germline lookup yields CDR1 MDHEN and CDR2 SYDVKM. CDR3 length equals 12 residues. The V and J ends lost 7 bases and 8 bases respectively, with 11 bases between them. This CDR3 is CASTTLGEKLFF. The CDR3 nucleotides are TGTGCCAGCACCACACTCGGGGAAAAACTGTTTTTT.

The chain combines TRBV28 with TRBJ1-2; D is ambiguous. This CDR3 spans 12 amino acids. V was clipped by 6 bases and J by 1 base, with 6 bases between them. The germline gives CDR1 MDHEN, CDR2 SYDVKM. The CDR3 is CASRESNYGYTF. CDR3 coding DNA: TGTGCCAGCAGGGAAAGTAACTATGGCTACACCTTC.

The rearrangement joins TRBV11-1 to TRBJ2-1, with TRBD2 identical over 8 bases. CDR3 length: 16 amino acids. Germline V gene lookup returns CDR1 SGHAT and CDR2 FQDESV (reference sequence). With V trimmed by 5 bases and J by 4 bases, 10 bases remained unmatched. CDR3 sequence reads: CASSPGGGGGYNEQFF. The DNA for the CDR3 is TGTGCCAGCAGCCCCGGGGGGGGCGGGGGGTACAATGAGCAGTTCTTC.

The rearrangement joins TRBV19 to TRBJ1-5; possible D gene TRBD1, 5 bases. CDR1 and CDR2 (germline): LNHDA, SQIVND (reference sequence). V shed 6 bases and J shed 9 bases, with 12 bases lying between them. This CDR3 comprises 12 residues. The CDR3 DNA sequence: TGTGCCAGTAGGGCAGGGTGGGGGCCCCAGCATTTT. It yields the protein CASRAGWGPQHF.

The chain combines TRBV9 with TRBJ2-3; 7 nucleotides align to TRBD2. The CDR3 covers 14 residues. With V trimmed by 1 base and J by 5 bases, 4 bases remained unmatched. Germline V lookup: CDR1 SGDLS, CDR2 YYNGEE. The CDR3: CASSVIQRGDTQYF. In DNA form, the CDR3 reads TGTGCCAGCAGCGTAATCCAGCGGGGAGATACGCAGTATTTT.

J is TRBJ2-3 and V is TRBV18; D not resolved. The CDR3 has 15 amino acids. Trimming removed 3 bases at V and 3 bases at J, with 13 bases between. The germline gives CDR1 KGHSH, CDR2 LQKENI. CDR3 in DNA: TGTGCCAGCTCACCCCGGGCCTCGTCGACAGATACGCAGTATTTT. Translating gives CASSPRASSTDTQYF.

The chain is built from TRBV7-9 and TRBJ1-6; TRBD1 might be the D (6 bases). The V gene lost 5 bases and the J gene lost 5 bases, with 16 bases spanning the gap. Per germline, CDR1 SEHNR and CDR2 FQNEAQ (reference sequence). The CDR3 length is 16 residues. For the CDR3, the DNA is TGTGCCAGCAGCCTGGCTTGGTCAGGGGATAATTCACCCCTCCACTTT. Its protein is CASSLAWSGDNSPLHF.

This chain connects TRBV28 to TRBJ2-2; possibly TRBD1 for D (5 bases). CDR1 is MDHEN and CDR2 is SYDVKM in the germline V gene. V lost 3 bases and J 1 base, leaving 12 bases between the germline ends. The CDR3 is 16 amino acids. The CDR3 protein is CASSFGHLWNTGELFF. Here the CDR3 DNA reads TGTGCCAGCAGTTTCGGACACCTCTGGAACACCGGGGAGCTGTTTTTT.

DNA of the CDR3: TGTGCCAGTAGCCTCGGGACTAATGAAAAACTGTTTTTT. Protein: CASSLGTNEKLFF. The chain is built from TRBV7-3 and TRBJ1-4; no definite D call. Germline V gene lookup returns CDR1 SGHTA and CDR2 FQGTGA. Trimming left V 9 bases short and J 2 bases short, with 10 bases between. The CDR3 length is 13 residues.

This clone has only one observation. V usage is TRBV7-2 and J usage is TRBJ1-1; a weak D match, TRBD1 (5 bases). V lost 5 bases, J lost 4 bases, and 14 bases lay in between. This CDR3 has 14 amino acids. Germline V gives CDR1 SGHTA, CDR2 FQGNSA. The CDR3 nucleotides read TGTGCCAGCAGCCCACAGGTCTCGATCACTGAAGCTTTCTTT. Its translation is CASSPQVSITEAFF.

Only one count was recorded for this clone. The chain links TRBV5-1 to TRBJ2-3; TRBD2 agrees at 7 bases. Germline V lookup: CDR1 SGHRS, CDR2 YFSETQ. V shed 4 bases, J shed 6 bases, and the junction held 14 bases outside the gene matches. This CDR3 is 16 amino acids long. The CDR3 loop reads CASSPGLPELTDTQYF. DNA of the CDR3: TGCGCCAGCAGCCCGGGACTACCCGAATTGACGGATACGCAGTATTTT.

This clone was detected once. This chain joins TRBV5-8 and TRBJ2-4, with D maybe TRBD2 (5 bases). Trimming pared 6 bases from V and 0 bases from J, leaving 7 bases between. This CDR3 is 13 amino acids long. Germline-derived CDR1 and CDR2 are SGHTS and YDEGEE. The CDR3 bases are TGTGCCAGCATCGGGGAAGCCAAAAACATTCAGTACTTC. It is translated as CASIGEAKNIQYF.

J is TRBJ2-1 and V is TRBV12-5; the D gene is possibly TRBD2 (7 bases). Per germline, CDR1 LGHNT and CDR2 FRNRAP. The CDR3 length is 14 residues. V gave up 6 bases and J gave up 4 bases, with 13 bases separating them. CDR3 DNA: TGTGCTAGTGGAGGGGGGGCTCGTTACAATGAGCAGTTCTTC. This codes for CASGGGARYNEQFF.